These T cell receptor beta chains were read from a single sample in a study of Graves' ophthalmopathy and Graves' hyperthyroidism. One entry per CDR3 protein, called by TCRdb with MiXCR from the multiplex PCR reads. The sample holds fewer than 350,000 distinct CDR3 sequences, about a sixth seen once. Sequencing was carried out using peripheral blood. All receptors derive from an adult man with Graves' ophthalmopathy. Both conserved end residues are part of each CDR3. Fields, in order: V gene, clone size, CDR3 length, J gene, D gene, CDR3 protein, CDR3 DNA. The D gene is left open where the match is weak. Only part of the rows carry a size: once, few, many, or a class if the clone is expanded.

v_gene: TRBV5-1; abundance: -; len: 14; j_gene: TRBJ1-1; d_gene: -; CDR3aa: CASSTGPGGTEAFF; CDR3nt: TGCGCCAGCAGCACCGGACCCGGTGGGACTGAAGCTTTCTTT
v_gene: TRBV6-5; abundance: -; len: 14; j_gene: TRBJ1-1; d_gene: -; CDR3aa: CASSFQGSRTEAFF; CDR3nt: TGTGCCAGCAGTTTCCAGGGTTCACGCACTGAAGCTTTCTTT
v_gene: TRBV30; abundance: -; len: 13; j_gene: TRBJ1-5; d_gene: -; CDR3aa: CAWGGGGNQPQHF; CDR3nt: TGTGCCTGGGGCGGCGGTGGCAATCAGCCCCAGCATTTT
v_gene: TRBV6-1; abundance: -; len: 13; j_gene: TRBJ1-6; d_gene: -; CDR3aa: CASRQGDNSPLHF; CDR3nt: TGTGCCAGCCGGCAGGGAGATAATTCACCCCTCCACTTT
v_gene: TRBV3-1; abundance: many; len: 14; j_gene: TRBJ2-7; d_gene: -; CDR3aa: CASSQDRRGGGQYF; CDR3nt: TGTGCCAGCAGCCAAGATCGTCGCGGGGGCGGGCAGTACTTC
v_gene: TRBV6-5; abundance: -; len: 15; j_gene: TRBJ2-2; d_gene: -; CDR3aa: CASSYSSVNTGELFF; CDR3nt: TGTGCCAGCAGTTACTCGTCCGTAAACACCGGGGAGCTGTTTTTT
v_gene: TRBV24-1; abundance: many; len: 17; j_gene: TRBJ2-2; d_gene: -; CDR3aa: CATSDFRTPPNTGELFF; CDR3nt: TGTGCCACCAGTGATTTCCGGACACCTCCGAACACCGGGGAGCTGTTTTTT
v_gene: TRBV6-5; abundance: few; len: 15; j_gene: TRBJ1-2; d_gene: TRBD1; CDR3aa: CASSYSGDRLYGYTF; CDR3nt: TGTGCCAGCAGTTACTCGGGGGACAGACTATATGGCTACACCTTC
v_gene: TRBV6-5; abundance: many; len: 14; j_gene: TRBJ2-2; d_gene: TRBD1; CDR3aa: CASKTGDLTGELFF; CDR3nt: TGTGCCAGCAAAACAGGGGACCTCACCGGGGAGCTGTTTTTT
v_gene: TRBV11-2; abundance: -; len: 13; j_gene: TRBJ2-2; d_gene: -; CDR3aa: CASSPEYTGELFF; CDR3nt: TGTGCCAGCAGCCCAGAATACACCGGGGAGCTGTTTTTT
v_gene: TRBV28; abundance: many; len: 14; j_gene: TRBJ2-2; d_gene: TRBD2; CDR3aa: CASVVAGNTGELFF; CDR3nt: TGTGCCAGCGTGGTAGCGGGGAACACCGGGGAGCTGTTTTTT
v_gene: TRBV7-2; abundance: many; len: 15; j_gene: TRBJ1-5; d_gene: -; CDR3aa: CASSFEGGDNQPQHF; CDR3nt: TGTGCCAGCAGCTTTGAGGGGGGCGACAATCAGCCCCAGCATTTT
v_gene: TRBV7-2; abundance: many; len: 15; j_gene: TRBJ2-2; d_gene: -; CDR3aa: CASSFLLGATGELFF; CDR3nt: TGTGCCAGCAGCTTCCTGCTTGGGGCCACCGGGGAGCTGTTTTTT
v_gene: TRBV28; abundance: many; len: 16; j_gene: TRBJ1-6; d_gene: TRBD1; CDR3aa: CASSSRTGAYNSPLHF; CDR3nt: TGTGCCAGCAGTTCCCGGACAGGGGCGTATAATTCACCCCTCCACTTT
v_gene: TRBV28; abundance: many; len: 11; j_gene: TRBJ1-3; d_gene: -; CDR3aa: CASSRRNTIYF; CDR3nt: TGTGCCAGCAGCCGCCGAAACACCATATATTTT
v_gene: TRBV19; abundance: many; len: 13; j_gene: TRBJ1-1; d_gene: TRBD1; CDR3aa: CASSMTGFTEAFF; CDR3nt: TGTGCCAGTAGTATGACAGGGTTCACTGAAGCTTTCTTT
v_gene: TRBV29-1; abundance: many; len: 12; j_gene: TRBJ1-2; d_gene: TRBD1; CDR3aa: CSVGDRNYGYTF; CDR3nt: TGCAGCGTTGGGGACAGGAACTATGGCTACACCTTC
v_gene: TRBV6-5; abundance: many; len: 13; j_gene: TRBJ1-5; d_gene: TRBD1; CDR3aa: CASSRDSQRPQHF; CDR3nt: TGTGCCAGCAGTCGGGACAGTCAACGGCCCCAGCATTTT
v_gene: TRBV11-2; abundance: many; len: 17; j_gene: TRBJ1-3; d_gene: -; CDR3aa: CASSFNLGGVGGNTIYF; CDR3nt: TGTGCCAGCAGCTTTAACCTTGGGGGGGTCGGGGGAAACACCATATATTTT
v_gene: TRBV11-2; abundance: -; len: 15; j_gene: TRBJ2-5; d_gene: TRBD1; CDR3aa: CASSRGTGDQETQYF; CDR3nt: TGTGCCAGCAGCCGGGGGACAGGGGACCAAGAGACCCAGTACTTC
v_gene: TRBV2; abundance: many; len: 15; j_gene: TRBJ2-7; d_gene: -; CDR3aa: CASSLTGGGTYEQYF; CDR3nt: TGTGCCAGCAGCCTTACCGGAGGGGGGACCTACGAGCAGTACTTC
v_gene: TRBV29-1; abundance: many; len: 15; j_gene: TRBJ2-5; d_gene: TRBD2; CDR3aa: CSVRLAGDEQETQYF; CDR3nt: TGCAGCGTGAGACTAGCTGGCGATGAACAAGAGACCCAGTACTTC
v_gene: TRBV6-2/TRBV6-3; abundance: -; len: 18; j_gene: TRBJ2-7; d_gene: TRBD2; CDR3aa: CASSLVLAGVPNPYEQYF; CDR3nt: TGTGCCAGCAGTTTGGTACTAGCGGGTGTCCCGAACCCCTACGAGCAGTACTTC
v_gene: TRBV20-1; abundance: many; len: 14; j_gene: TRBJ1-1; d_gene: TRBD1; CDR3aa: CSASTGTGGTEAFF; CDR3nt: TGCAGTGCTAGTACCGGGACAGGGGGCACTGAAGCTTTCTTT
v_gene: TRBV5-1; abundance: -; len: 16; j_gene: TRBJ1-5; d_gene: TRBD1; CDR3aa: CASSSGTGGANQPQHF; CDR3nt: TGCGCCAGCAGCTCAGGGACAGGGGGAGCGAATCAGCCCCAGCATTTT
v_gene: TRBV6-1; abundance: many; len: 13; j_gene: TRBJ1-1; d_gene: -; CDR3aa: CASRDLSGTEAFF; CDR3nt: TGTGCCAGCAGAGACCTATCGGGCACTGAAGCTTTCTTT
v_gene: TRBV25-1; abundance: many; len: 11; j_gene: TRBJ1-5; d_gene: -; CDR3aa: CASSDIWPQHF; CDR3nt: TGTGCCAGCAGTGATATTTGGCCCCAGCATTTT
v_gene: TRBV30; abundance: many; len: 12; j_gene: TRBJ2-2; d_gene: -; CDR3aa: CACGQVTGELFF; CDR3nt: TGTGCCTGCGGGCAGGTCACCGGGGAGCTGTTTTTT
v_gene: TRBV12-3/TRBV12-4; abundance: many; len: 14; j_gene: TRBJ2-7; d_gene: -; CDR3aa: CASSFSGERDEQYF; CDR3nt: TGTGCCAGCAGTTTTTCGGGGGAGAGGGACGAGCAGTACTTC
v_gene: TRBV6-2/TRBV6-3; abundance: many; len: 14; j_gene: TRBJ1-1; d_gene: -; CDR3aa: CASTNGGMTYEAFF; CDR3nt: TGTGCCAGCACCAACGGGGGAATGACTTATGAAGCTTTCTTT
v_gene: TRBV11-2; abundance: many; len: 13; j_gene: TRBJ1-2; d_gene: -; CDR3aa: CASSPTSVYGYTF; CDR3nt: TGTGCCAGCAGCCCTACGTCAGTCTATGGCTACACCTTC
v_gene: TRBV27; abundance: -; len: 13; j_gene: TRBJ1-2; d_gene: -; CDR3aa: CASIGPPNYGYTF; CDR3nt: TGTGCCAGCATCGGGCCCCCTAACTATGGCTACACCTTC
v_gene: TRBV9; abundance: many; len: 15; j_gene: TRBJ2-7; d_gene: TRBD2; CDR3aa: CASSVGLGTTYEQYF; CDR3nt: TGTGCCAGCAGCGTAGGCTTGGGGACTACCTACGAGCAGTACTTC
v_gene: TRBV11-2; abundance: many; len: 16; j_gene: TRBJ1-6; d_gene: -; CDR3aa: CASSLLLSSYNSPLHF; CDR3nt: TGTGCCAGCAGCCTGTTGTTAAGCTCCTATAATTCACCCCTCCACTTT
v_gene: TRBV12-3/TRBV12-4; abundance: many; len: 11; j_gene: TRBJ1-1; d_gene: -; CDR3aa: CASSRTAEAFF; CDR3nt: TGTGCCAGCAGCCGGACAGCTGAAGCTTTCTTT
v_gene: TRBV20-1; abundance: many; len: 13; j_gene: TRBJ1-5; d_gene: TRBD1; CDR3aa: CSATTGGDQPQHF; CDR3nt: TGCAGTGCCACGACAGGGGGTGATCAGCCCCAGCATTTT
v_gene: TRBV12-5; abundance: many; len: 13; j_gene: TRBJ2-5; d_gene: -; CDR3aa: CASGRGIQETQYF; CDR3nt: TGTGCTAGCGGCCGGGGTATACAAGAGACCCAGTACTTC
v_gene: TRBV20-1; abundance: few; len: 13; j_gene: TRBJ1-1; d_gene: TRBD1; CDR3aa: CSATGGVNTEAFF; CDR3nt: TGCAGTGCGACAGGGGGCGTGAACACTGAAGCTTTCTTT
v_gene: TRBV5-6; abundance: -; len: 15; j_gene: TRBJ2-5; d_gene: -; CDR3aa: CASSFARQGRETQYF; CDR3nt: TGTGCCAGCAGCTTTGCGCGACAGGGGAGGGAGACTCAGTACTTC
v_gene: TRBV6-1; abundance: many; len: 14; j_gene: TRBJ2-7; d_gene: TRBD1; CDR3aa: CASSDSTGDGEQYF; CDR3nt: TGTGCCAGCAGCGATAGTACAGGGGACGGCGAGCAGTACTTC
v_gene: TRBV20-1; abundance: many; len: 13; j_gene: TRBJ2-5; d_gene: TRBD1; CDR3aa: CSARGGQGETQYF; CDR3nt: TGCAGTGCTAGAGGCGGACAGGGAGAGACCCAGTACTTC
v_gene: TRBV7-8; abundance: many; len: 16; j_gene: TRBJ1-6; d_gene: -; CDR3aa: CASSSDRSSYNSPLHF; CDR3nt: TGTGCCAGCAGCTCCGACAGGAGCTCCTATAATTCACCCCTCCACTTT
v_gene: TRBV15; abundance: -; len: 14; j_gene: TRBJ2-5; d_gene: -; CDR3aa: CATSSQRGRETQYF; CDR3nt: TGTGCCACCAGCAGCCAACGGGGGAGGGAGACCCAGTACTTC
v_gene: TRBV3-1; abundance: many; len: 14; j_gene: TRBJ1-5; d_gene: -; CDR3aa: CASSQGRGPQPQHF; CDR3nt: TGTGCCAGCAGCCAAGGTCGGGGCCCTCAGCCCCAGCATTTT
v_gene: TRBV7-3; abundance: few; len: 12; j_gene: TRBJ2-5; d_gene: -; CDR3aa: CASSFNGETQYF; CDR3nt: TGTGCCAGCAGCTTTAATGGAGAGACCCAGTACTTC
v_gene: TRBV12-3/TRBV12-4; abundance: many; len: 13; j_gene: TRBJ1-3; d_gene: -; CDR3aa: CASSGQLGNTIYF; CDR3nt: TGTGCCAGCAGTGGACAGCTTGGAAACACCATATATTTT
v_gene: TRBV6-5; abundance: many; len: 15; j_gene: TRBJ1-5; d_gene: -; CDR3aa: CARSYSGNSNQPQHF; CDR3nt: TGTGCCCGCAGTTACTCGGGGAATAGCAATCAGCCCCAGCATTTT
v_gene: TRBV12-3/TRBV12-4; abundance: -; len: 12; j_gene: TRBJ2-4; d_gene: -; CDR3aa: CASSLRGAIQYF; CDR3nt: TGTGCCAGCAGCCTTAGAGGGGCCATTCAGTACTTC
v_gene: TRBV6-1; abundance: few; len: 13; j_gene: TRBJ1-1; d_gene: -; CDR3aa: CATRGAGPTEAFF; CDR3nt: TGTGCCACCCGAGGGGCAGGGCCCACTGAAGCTTTCTTT
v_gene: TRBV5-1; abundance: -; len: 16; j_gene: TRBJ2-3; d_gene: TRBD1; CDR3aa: CASSARDRVSTDTQYF; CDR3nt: TGCGCCAGCAGCGCGAGGGACAGGGTATCGACAGATACGCAGTATTTT
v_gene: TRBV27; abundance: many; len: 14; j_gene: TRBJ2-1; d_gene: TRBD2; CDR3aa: CASTAGLAYNEQFF; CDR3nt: TGTGCCAGCACTGCGGGACTAGCATACAATGAGCAGTTCTTC
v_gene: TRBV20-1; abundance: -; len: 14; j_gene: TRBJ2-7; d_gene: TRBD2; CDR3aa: CSAGRSGGAREQYF; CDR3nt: TGCAGTGCCGGGCGGAGCGGGGGGGCCAGAGAGCAGTACTTC
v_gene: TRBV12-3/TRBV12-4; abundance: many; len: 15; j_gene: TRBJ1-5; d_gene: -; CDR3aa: CASRTDGYSNQPQHF; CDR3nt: TGTGCCAGCAGGACGGACGGCTATAGCAATCAGCCCCAGCATTTT
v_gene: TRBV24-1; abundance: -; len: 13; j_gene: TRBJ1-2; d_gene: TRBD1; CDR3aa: CATSQDRRDGYTF; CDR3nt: TGTGCCACCAGTCAGGACAGGCGGGATGGCTACACCTTC
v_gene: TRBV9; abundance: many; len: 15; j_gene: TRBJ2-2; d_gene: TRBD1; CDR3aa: CASSADRASTGELFF; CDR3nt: TGTGCCAGCAGCGCGGACAGGGCTTCTACCGGGGAGCTGTTTTTT